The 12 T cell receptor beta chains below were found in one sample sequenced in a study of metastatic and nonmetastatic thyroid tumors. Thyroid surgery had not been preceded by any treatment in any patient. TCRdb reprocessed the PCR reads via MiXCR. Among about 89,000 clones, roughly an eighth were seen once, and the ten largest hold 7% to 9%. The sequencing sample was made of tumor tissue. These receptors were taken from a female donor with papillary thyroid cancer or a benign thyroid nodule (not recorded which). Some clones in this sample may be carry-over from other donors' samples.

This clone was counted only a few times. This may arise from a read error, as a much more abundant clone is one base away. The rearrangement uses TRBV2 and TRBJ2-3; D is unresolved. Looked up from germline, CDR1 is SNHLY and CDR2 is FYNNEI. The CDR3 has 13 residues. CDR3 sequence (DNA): TGTGCCAGCATTGAATCCCTCCCAGATACGCAGTATTTT. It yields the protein CASIESLPDTQYF.

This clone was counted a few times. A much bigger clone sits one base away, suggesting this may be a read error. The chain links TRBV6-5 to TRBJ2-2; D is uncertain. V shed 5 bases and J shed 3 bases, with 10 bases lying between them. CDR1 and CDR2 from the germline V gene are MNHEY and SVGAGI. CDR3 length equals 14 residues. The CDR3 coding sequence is TGTGCCAGCAGTCGCGCGAGTGACACCGGGGAGCTGTTTTTT. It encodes CASSRASDTGELFF.

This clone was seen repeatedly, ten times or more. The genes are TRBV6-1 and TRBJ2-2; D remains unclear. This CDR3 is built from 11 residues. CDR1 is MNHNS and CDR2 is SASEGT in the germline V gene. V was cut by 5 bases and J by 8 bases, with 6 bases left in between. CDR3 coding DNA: TGTGCCAGCAGTTGGTCAGGGGAGCTGTTTTTT. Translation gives CASSWSGELFF.

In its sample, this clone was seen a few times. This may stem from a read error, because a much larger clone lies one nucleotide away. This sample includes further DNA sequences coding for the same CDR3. In DNA form, the CDR3 reads TGTAGTGCTAGGGGGACGGACTATGGCTACACCTTC. Its protein is CSARGTDYGYTF. V and J are TRBV20-1 and TRBJ1-2, with a weak D call TRBD1 (6 bases). CDR1 and CDR2 from the germline V gene are DFQATT and SNEGSKA (reference sequence). The CDR3 sequence is 12 residues long.

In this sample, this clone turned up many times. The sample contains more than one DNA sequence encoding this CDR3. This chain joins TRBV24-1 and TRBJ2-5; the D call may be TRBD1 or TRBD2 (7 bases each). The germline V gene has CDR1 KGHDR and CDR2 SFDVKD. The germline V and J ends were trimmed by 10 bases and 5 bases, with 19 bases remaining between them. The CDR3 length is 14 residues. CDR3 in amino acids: CATQGRGQVETQYF. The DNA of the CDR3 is TGTGCCACGCAGGGGAGGGGGCAAGTGGAGACCCAGTACTTC.

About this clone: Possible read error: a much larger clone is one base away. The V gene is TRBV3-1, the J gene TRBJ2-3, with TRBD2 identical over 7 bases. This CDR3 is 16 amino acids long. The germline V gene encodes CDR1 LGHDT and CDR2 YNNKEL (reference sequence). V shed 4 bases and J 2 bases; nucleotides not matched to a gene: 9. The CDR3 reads CASSPLYGTNTDTQYF. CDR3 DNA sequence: TGTGCCAGCAGCCCCCTGTACGGGACTAACACAGATACGCAGTATTTT.

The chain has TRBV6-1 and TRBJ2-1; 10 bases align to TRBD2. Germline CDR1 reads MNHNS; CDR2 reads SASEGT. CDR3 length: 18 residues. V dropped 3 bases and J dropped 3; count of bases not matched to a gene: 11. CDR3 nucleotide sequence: TGTGCCAGCAGTGATGTACGACTCGGACTAGCGGACTACAATGAGCAGTTCTTC. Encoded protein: CASSDVRLGLADYNEQFF.

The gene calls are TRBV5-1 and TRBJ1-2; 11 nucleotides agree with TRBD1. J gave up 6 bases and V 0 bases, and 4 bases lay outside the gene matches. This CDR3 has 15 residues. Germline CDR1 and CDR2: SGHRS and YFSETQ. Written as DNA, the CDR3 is TGCGCCAGCAGCTTGGAATGGACAGGGGGCAATGGCTACACCTTC. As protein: CASSLEWTGGNGYTF. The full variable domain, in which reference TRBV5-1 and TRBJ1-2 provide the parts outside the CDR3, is KAGVTQTPRYLIKTRGQQVTLSCSPISGHRSVSWYQQTPGQGLQFLFEYFSETQRNKGNFPGRFSGRQFSNSRSEMNVSTLELGDSALYLCASSLEWTGGNGYTFGSGTRLTVV.

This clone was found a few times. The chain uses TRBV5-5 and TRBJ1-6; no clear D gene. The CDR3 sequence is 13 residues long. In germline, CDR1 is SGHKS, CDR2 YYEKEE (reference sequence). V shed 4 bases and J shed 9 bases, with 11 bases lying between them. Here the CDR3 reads CASSGVAASPLHF. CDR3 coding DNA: TGTGCCAGCAGCGGCGTCGCGGCTTCACCCCTCCACTTT.

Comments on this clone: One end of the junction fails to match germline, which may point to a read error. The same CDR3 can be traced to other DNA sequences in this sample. CDR3 DNA: TGCGCCAGCAGCTACCTTGGAGGACAGGGATATTCACCCCTCCACTTT. It translates to CASSYLGGQGYSPLHF. The V call is TRBV11-3, the J call TRBJ1-6; TRBD1 matches at 8 bases. CDR1 and CDR2 from the germline V gene are SGHNT and YENEEA. This CDR3 region has 16 residues. The complete variable domain, with remaining parts taken from reference TRBV11-3 and TRBJ1-6, reads EAGVVQSPRYKIIEKKQPVAFWCNPISGHNTLYWYLQNLGQGPELLIRYENEEAVDDSQLPKDRFSAERLKGVDSTLKIQPAELGDSAVYLCASSYLGGQGYSPLHFGNGTRLTVT.

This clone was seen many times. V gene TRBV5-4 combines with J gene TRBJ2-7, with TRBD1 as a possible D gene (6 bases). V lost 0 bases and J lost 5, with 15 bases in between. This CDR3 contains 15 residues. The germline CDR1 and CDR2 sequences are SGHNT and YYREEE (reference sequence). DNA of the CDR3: TGTGCCAGCAGCTTGGTGGGATGGGGGCTGAACGAGCAGTACTTC. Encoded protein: CASSLVGWGLNEQYF.

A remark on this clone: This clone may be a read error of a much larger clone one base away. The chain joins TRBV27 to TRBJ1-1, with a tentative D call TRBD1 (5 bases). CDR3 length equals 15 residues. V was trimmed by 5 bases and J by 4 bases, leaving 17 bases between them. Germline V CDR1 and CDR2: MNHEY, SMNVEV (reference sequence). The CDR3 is CASSPRPAGGTEAFF. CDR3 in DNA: TGTGCCAGCAGTCCGCGGCCTGCGGGGGGCACTGAAGCTTTCTTT.